Reported below is one T cell receptor beta chain. Antigen specificity is unknown. The data were taken from a study of T cell responses to AZD1222 COVID-19 vaccine. Study observations and caveats: Clonal diversity may have been underestimated in mostly white British donors. The breadth and depth of Spike-specific TCRs increased once two AZD1222 doses had been given. Dominant at 160-218 and 743-854, vaccine-associated CD4 TCRs also spanned spike.

The CDR3 is 15 amino acids. J was trimmed by 2 bases and V by 5 bases; bases with no gene match: 6. The germline V gene has CDR1 MNHEY and CDR2 SVGEGT. Repertoires were generated with immunoSEQ multiplex PCR, while TCRdb's copy carries only in-frame clones and drops some. The sample carries some 79,000 clones, 80% to 90% recorded once. Pooled together were second doses at about 4 or about 12 weeks. This sequence was found in an adult who received the AZD1222 COVID-19 vaccine. This rearrangement joins TRBV6-2 or TRBV6-3 to TRBJ2-3, with TRBD1 matching over 8 bases. Sequences were derived from peripheral blood, sampled 28 days after the second AZD1222 dose. The CDR3 nucleotides are TGTGCCAGCAGTACCCCGACAGGGGTCACAGATACGCAGTATTTT. This codes for CASSTPTGVTDTQYF.